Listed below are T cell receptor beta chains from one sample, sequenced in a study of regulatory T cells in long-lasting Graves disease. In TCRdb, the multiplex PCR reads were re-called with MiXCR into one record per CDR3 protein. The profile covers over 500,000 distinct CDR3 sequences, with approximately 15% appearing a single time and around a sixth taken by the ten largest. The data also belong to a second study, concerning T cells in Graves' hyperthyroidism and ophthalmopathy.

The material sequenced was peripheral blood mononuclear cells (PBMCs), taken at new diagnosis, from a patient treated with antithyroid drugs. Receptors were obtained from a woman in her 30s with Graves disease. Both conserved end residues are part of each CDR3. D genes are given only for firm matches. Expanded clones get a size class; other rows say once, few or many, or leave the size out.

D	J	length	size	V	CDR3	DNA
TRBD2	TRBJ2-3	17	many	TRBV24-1	CATSDFTSGTSTDTQYF	TGTGCCACCAGTGATTTTACTAGCGGGACTTCAACAGATACGCAGTATTTT
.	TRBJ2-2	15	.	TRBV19	CASRRSGWDTGELFF	TGTGCCAGTAGAAGATCGGGGTGGGACACCGGGGAGCTGTTTTTT
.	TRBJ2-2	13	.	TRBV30	CAWSWVGTGELFF	TGTGCCTGGAGCTGGGTGGGAACCGGGGAGCTGTTTTTT
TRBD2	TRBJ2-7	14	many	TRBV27	CASSPRLAALEQYF	TGTGCCAGCAGTCCCCGACTAGCGGCCTTAGAGCAGTACTTC
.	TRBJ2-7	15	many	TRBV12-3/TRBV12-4	CASRPRGSSSYEQYF	TGTGCCAGCAGACCCAGGGGTTCGAGCTCCTACGAGCAGTACTTC
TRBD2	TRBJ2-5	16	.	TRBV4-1	CASSQLGLAGEETQYF	TGCGCCAGCAGCCAACTCGGACTAGCGGGAGAGGAGACCCAGTACTTC
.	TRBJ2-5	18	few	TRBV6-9	CASSYRGTFNHHQETQYF	TGTGCCAGCAGTTACAGAGGGACTTTCAATCATCATCAAGAGACCCAGTACTTC
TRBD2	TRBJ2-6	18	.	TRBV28	CASTPRISAGAGANVLTF	TGTGCCAGCACCCCGCGAATTTCTGCGGGAGCTGGGGCCAACGTCCTGACTTTC
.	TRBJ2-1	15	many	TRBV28	CASRRRLSSYNEQFF	TGTGCCAGCAGACGGCGACTTAGCTCCTACAATGAGCAGTTCTTC
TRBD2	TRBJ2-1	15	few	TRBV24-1	CATSDLAGPYNEQFF	TGTGCCACCAGTGATTTAGCGGGACCATACAATGAGCAGTTCTTC
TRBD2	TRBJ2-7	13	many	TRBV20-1	CSAEGLAAYEQYF	TGCAGTGCGGAGGGACTAGCGGCGTACGAGCAGTACTTC
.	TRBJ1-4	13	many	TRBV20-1	CSARSLLTEKLFF	TGCAGTGCTAGGTCCTTATTGACAGAAAAACTGTTTTTT
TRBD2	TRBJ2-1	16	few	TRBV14	CASSQDLGLAINEQFF	TGTGCCAGCAGCCAAGATTTAGGACTAGCCATCAATGAGCAGTTCTTC
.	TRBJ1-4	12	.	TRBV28	CASRSSVEKLFF	TGTGCCAGCAGGTCCTCTGTCGAAAAACTGTTTTTT
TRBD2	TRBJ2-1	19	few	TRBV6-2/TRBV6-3	CASSKGTSFLAGRYNEQFF	TGTGCCAGCAGCAAAGGGACCAGTTTCTTAGCGGGGAGGTACAATGAGCAGTTCTTC
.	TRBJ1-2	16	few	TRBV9	CASSVDVAGPNYGYTF	TGTGCCAGCAGCGTAGATGTAGCGGGCCCTAACTATGGCTACACCTTC
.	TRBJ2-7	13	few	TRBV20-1	CSARDWGGHEQYF	TGCAGTGCTAGAGATTGGGGGGGCCACGAGCAGTACTTC
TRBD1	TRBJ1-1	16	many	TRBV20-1	CSARDPRTRGQTEAFF	TGCAGTGCTAGAGATCCCCGTACGAGGGGGCAAACTGAAGCTTTCTTT
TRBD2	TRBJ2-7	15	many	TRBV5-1	CASSPAASGGYEQYF	TGCGCCAGCAGCCCGGCGGCTAGCGGAGGATACGAGCAGTACTTC
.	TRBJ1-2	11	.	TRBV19	CASSIDRGYTF	TGTGCCAGTAGTATAGACCGTGGCTACACCTTC
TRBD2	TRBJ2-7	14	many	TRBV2	CASRSGTSDYEQYF	TGTGCCAGCAGATCCGGGACTAGCGACTACGAGCAGTACTTC
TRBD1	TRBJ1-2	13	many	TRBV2	CASSGGQSYGYTF	TGTGCCAGCAGTGGGGGACAGTCCTATGGCTACACCTTC
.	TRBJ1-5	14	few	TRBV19	CASTPREYNQPQHF	TGTGCCAGTACCCCCCGGGAATACAATCAGCCCCAGCATTTT
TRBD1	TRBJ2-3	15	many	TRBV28	CASRGGQGNTDTQYF	TGTGCCAGCAGGGGGGGACAGGGGAACACAGATACGCAGTATTTT
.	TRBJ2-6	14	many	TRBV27	CASSSVSGANVLTF	TGTGCCAGCAGTTCCGTCAGTGGGGCCAACGTCCTGACTTTC
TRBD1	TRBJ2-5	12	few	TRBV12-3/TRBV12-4	CASSQGVKTQYF	TGTGCCAGCAGTCAGGGGGTGAAGACCCAGTACTTC
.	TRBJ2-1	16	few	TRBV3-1	CASSQDDRTYYNEQFF	TGTGCCAGCAGCCAAGACGACAGGACCTATTACAATGAGCAGTTCTTC
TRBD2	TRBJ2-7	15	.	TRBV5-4	CASSSGLANSYEQYF	TGTGCCAGCAGCTCGGGACTAGCCAACTCCTACGAGCAGTACTTC